This TCR beta chain was identified in a study of naive and memory T cell subsets. Germline V gives CDR1 SGHRS, CDR2 YFSETQ. The ends were cut back, 4 bases at V and 1 base at J, with 16 bases in the middle. This CDR3 comprises 16 residues. Both TRBC1 and TRBC2 were covered by a beta constant-region primer of two equimolar oligonucleotides. TCRdb re-called the UMI-ligation and nested PCR reads with MiXCR, one entry per CDR3 protein. The sample lists 77,000 or so distinct CDR3 sequences, 10% to 15% occurring once. The receptor was derived from a human donor in good health. The sequencing input was central memory CD4+ T cells from blood. The J gene is TRBJ2-3, the V gene TRBV5-1; D gene uncertain. The CDR3 coding sequence is TGCGCCAGCAGCCTTTACAGTATTCGCGGCACAGATACGCAGTATTTT. This translates into CASSLYSIRGTDTQYF.